This T cell receptor beta chain is from a study of T cell repertoires in cytomegalovirus infection. Across the study: Matching HLA type and CMV infection were both indicated by public TCR beta signatures.

TCRdb reanalysed the reads using MiXCR and keeps one entry per CDR3 protein. The table lists some 680,000 distinct CDR3 sequences, under 40% of them singletons. The V gene lost 2 bases and the J gene lost 7 bases, with 9 bases spanning the gap. The CDR3 sequence is 13 residues long. Germline CDR1 is SGHAT and CDR2 is FQNNGV. As regards this clonotype: The target antigen is unknown.

Overall study findings and caveats: Cumulated frequencies of public TCR beta families served to identify carriers of CMV plus the relevant HLA. The ex vivo response was dominated by HLA-C-restricted CMV-specific TCR beta clonotypes.

Material for sequencing was PBMCs. The chain couples TRBV11-2 to TRBJ2-1; D call uncertain. This clonotype was obtained from a human donor in good health (CMV status not recorded). Some clones in this sample may be carry-over from other donors' samples. CDR3 in DNA: TGTGCCAGCAGCTTAACCTCTCAAAATGAGCAGTTCTTC. This encodes CASSLTSQNEQFF. Variable domain in full (rest from reference TRBV11-2 and TRBJ2-1): EAGVAQSPRYKIIEKRQSVAFWCNPISGHATLYWYQQILGQGPKLLIQFQNNGVVDDSQLPKDRFSAERLKGVDSTLKIQPAKLEDSAVYLCASSLTSQNEQFFGPGTRLTVL.